This TCR beta chain was recorded in a study of beta chain features in type 1 diabetes. The V and J ends lost 3 bases and 3 bases, in that order; junction bases with no gene match: 0. Per germline, CDR1 SGHTA and CDR2 FQGNSA. This CDR3 has 13 residues. Since all of the isolated RNA was reverse transcribed, expressed TCRB transcripts were what got sequenced. Produced via immunoSEQ multiplex PCR; TCRdb's table is partial and in-frame only. The sample carries about 59,000 clones, roughly 60% recorded once. This clonotype was obtained from a woman between 18 and 29 years old in good health. V usage is TRBV7-2 and J usage is TRBJ1-2; 8 bases are a match to TRBD1. The sequencing input was Tregs from blood. CDR3 bases: TGTGCCAGCAGCTTGACAGGGGACTATGGCTACACCTTC. Amino acids: CASSLTGDYGYTF.